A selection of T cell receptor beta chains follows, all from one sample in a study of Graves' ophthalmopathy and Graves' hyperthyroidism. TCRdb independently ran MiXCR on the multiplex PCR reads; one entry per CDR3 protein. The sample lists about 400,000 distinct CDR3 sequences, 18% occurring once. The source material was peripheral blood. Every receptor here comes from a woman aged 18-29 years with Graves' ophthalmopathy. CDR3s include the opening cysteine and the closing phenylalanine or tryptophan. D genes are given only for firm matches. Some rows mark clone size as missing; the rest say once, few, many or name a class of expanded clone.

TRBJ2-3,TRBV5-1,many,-,CASSWATYADTQYF,TGCGCCAGCAGCTGGGCTACTTACGCAGATACGCAGTATTTT
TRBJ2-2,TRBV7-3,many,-,CASSPTRGELFF,TGTGCCAGCAGCCCGACGAGAGGGGAACTGTTTTTT
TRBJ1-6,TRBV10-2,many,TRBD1,CASRTGTSNSPLHF,TGCGCCAGCAGGACAGGGACGAGCAATTCACCCCTCCACTTT
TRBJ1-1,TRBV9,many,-,CASSEYTGQGYTEAFF,TGTGCCAGCAGCGAATATACAGGGCAGGGGTACACTGAAGCTTTCTTT
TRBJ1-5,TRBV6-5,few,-,CASSSGILNQPQHF,TGTGCCAGCAGTTCCGGGATCCTGAATCAGCCCCAGCATTTT
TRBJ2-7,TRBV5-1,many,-,CASSLRGSHEQYF,TGCGCCAGCAGCTTAAGGGGGTCCCACGAGCAGTACTTC
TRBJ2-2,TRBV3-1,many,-,CASSPTDGGVFGAGELFF,TGTGCCAGCAGCCCGACAGACGGCGGGGTTTTTGGAGCCGGGGAGCTGTTTTTT
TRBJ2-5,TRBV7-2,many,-,CASSPPKQTQYF,TGTGCCAGCAGCCCTCCTAAACAGACCCAGTACTTC
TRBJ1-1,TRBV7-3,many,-,CASSLIAQGGTEAFF,TGTGCCAGCAGCTTAATCGCGCAGGGAGGAACTGAAGCTTTCTTT
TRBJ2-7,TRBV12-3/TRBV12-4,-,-,CASSLVGWGREKDYEQYF,TGTGCCAGCAGTTTAGTCGGATGGGGGCGGGAGAAAGACTACGAGCAGTACTTC
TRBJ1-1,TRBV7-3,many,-,CASSLWGGGTEAFF,TGTGCCAGCAGCTTATGGGGAGGGGGCACTGAAGCTTTCTTT
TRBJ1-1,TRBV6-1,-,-,CATSAVDATEAFF,TGTGCCACCAGTGCCGTGGATGCCACTGAAGCTTTCTTT
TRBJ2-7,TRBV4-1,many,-,CASSQGYREMLDEQYF,TGCGCCAGCAGCCAAGGATACAGGGAAATGTTGGACGAGCAGTACTTC
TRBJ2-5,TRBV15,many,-,CATSRDPGETQYF,TGTGCCACCAGCAGAGACCCGGGGGAGACCCAGTACTTC
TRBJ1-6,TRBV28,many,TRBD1,CASRRQGNSPLHF,TGTGCCAGCAGGAGACAGGGTAATTCACCCCTCCACTTT